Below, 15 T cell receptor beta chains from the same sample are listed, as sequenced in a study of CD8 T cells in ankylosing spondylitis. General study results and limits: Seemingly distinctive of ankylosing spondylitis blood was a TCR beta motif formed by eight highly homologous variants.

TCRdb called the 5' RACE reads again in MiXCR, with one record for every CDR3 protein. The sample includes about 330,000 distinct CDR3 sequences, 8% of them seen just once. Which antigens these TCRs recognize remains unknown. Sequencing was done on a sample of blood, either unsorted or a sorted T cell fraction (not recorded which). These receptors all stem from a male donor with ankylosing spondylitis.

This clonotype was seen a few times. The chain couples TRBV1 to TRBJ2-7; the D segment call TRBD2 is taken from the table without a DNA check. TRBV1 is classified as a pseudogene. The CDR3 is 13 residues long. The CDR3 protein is CTSSPSRPGEQYF. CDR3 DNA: TGCACCAGCAGCCCCTCCCGGCCGGGCGAGCAGTACTTC.

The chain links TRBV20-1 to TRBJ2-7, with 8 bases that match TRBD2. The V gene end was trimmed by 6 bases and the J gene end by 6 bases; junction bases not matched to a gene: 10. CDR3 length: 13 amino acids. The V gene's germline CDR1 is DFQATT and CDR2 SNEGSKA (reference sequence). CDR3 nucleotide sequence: TGCAGTGCACAGAGGAGCGGGAGCGTCGAGCAGTACTTC. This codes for CSAQRSGSVEQYF.

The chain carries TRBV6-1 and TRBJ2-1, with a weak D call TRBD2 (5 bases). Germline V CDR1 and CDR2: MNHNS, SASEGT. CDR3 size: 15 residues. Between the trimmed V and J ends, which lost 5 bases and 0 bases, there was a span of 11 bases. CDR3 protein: CASSPGLGSYNEQFF. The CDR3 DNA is TGTGCCAGCAGTCCTGGACTGGGCTCCTACAATGAGCAGTTCTTC.

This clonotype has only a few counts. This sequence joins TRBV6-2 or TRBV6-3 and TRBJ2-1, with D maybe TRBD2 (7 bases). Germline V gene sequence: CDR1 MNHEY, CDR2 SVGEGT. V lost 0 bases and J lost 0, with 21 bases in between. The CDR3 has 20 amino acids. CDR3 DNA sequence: TGTGCCAGCAGTTACTCGAGGCCCGGGGGGCGGGCTAGCTCCTACAATGAGCAGTTCTTC. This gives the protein CASSYSRPGGRASSYNEQFF.

The CDR3 bases are TGTGCCAGCAGTTTATCCTTAGCGGGAGAAGCCTACAATGAGCAGTTCTTC. Residues: CASSLSLAGEAYNEQFF. This sequence joins TRBV27 and TRBJ2-1; 9 positions match TRBD2. This CDR3 region has 17 residues. V shed 0 bases and J 2 bases; nucleotides not matched to a gene: 5. Germline V lookup: CDR1 MNHEY, CDR2 SMNVEV (reference sequence).

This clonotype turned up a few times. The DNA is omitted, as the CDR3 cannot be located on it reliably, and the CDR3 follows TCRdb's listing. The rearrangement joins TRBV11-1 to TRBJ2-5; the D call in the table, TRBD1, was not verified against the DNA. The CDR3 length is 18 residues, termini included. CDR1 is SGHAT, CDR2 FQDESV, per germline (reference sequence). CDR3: CASSSLRRPSTSGVAQYF.

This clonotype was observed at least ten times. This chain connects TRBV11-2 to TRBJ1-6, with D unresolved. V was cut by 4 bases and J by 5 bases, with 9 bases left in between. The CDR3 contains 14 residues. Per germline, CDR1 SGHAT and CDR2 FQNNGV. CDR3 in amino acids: CASSSDGNNSPLHF. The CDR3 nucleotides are TGTGCCAGCAGCTCGGACGGTAATAATTCACCCCTCCACTTT.

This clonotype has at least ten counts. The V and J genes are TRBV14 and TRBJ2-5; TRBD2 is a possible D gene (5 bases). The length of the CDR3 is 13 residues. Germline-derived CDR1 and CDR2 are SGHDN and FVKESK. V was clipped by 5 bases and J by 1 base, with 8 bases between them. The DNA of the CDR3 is TGTGCCAGCAGCGGACTCATCCAAGAGACCCAGTACTTC. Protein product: CASSGLIQETQYF.

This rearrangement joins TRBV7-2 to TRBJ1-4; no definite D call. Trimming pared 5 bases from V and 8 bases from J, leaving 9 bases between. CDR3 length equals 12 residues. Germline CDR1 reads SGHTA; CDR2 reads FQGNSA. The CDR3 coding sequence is TGTGCCAGCAGCAGCGGACCGGAAAAACTGTTTTTT. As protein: CASSSGPEKLFF.

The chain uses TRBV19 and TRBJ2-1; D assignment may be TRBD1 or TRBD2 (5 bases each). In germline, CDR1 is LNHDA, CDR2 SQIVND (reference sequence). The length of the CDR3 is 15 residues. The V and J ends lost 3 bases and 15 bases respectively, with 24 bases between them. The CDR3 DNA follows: TGTGCCAGTAGTATTCGGGGCGGAGCAAGACGAGAACTGTTCTTC. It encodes CASSIRGGARRELFF.

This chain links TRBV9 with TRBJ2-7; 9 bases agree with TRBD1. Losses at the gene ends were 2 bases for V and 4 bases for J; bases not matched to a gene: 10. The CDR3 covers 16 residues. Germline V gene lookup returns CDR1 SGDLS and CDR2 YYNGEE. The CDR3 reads CASSVDLTGGDYEQYF. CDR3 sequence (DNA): TGTGCCAGCAGCGTTGACCTTACAGGGGGCGATTACGAGCAGTACTTC. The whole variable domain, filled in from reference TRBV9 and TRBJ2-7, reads DSGVTQTPKHLITATGQRVTLRCSPRSGDLSVYWYQQSLDQGLQFLIQYYNGEERAKGNILERFSAQQFPDLHSELNLSSLELGDSALYFCASSVDLTGGDYEQYFGPGTRLTVT.

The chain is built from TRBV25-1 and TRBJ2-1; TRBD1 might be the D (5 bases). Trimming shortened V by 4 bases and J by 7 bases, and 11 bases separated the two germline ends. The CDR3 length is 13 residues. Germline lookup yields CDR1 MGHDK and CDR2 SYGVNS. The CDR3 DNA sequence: TGTGCCAGCAGTGCGCAGGGCTTGAATGAGCAGTTCTTC. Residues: CASSAQGLNEQFF.

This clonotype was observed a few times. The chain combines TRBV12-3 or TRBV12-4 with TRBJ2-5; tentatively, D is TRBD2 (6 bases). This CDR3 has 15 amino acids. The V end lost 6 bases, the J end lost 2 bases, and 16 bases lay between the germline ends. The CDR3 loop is CASSATRAGQETQYF. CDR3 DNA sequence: TGTGCCAGCAGCGCGACCCGGGCGGGGCAAGAGACCCAGTACTTC.

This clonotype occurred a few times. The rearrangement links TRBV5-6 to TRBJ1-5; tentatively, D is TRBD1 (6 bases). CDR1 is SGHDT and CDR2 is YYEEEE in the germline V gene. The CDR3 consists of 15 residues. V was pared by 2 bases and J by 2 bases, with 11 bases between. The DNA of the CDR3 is TGTGCCAGCAGCTTCAGGGGTAGGGGCAATCAGCCCCAGCATTTT. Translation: CASSFRGRGNQPQHF.

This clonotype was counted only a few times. The CDR3 protein is CASSQDRSGVSYNEQFF. DNA of the CDR3: TGTGCCAGCAGCCAAGATCGGAGCGGGGTCTCCTACAATGAGCAGTTCTTC. The chain uses TRBV3-1 and TRBJ2-1; 7 positions agree with TRBD2. Trimming took 0 bases from V and 0 from J; bases not matched to a gene: 5. The germline V gene encodes CDR1 LGHDT and CDR2 YNNKEL (reference sequence). The CDR3 is made up of 17 amino acids.